Each of the 5 T cell receptor beta chains below was sequenced from the same sample in a study of cytomegalovirus exposure and HLA in healthy donors. The PCR used 60 Vbeta and 13 Jbeta primers. The data were produced by immunoSEQ multiplex PCR, yet TCRdb's version contains in-frame clones alone and is incomplete. The sample carries around 93,000 clones, over 75% recorded once. The sample comprised PBMCs. These receptor sequences come from a man aged 50-59 years in good health and CMV-seronegative.

The CDR3 DNA reads as TGTGCCAGCAGTATACTAGCGAGACGGGATACGCAGTATTTT. It encodes CASSILARRDTQYF. The rearrangement uses TRBV6-1 and TRBJ2-3; 7 nucleotides agree with TRBD2. Per germline, CDR1 MNHNS and CDR2 SASEGT. This CDR3 comprises 14 residues. Trimming cost V 5 bases and J 6 bases; bases outside gene matches: 8.

This chain joins TRBV5-1 and TRBJ2-7; 8 bases are a match to TRBD1. The germline gives CDR1 SGHRS, CDR2 YFSETQ. The CDR3 length is 13 residues. Trimming at V came to 4 bases and at J to 3 bases, leaving 3 bases not matched to a gene. The CDR3 nucleotides are TGCGCCAGCAGCCCGGGACAGGACTACGAGCAGTACTTC. It specifies CASSPGQDYEQYF.

In this sample, this clone turned up many times. The chain links TRBV5-6 to TRBJ1-1, with 7 positions matching TRBD1. V was pared by 3 bases and J by 8 bases, with 7 bases of the junction left unmatched. Germline loops: CDR1 SGHDT, CDR2 YYEEEE. This CDR3 comprises 13 residues. CDR3 in DNA: TGTGCCAGCAGCTATGGGACAGCCCTCGAAGCTTTCTTT. Its translation is CASSYGTALEAFF. Full variable domain (remainder filled in from reference TRBV5-6 and TRBJ1-1): DAGVTQSPTHLIKTRGQQVTLRCSPKSGHDTVSWYQQALGQGPQFIFQYYEEEERQRGNFPDRFSGHQFPNYSSELNVNALLLGDSALYLCASSYGTALEAFFGQGTRLTVV.

The rearrangement links TRBV11-3 to TRBJ2-6; 8 bases are shared with TRBD1. The CDR3 length is 17 residues. From germline, CDR1 is SGHNT and CDR2 YENEEA. With 2 bases clipped from V and 4 bases from J, the junction kept 7 bases outside the gene matches. CDR3 sequence reads: CASSLSRTGPGANVLTF. The CDR3 region has the DNA TGTGCCAGCAGCTTAAGCCGGACAGGGCCGGGGGCCAACGTCCTGACTTTC.

The chain carries TRBV19 and TRBJ2-2; 10 nucleotides agree with TRBD1. After removal of 6 bases from V and 2 bases from J, the junction contained 6 bases not matched to a gene. Germline values: CDR1 LNHDA, CDR2 SQIVND (reference sequence). The CDR3 has 16 residues. CDR3 amino acids: CASRLGTGVNTGELFF. DNA for the CDR3: TGTGCCAGTAGGTTAGGGACAGGGGTAAACACCGGGGAGCTGTTTTTT. Looking up the rest from reference TRBV19 and TRBJ2-2 gives the full variable domain: DGGITQSPKYLFRKEGQNVTLSCEQNLNHDAMYWYRQDPGQGLRLIYYSQIVNDFQKGDIAEGYSVSREKKESFPLTVTSAQKNPTAFYLCASRLGTGVNTGELFFGEGSRLTVL.